This T cell receptor beta chain appears in the sequencing data of a study of cytomegalovirus exposure and HLA in healthy donors. Study outcomes and limitations: In a later analysis, most CMV-associated TCR beta chains appeared HLA-restricted.

The PCR contained 60 Vbeta and 13 Jbeta primers. Clones were sequenced by immunoSEQ multiplex PCR, and TCRdb holds only the in-frame ones, with some missing. The table records 150,000 to 200,000 clones, roughly 80% of them present only once. CDR3 length equals 13 residues. V was clipped by 5 bases and J by 5 bases, with 12 bases between them. Germline CDR1 reads MNHNY; CDR2 reads SVGAGI (reference sequence). Notes on this clone: The antigen is unknown.

The source of this sequence is a girl under 18 in good health and CMV-seropositive. The sequencing input was PBMCs. The rearrangement links TRBV6-6 to TRBJ1-2, with D possibly being TRBD1 (6 bases). CDR3 sequence: CASSTGIAYGYTF. The DNA for the CDR3 is TGTGCCAGCAGTACAGGGATCGCGTATGGCTACACCTTC.